This T cell receptor (beta chain) derives from a study of shared clonotypes between healthy human individuals. Study as a whole: The plates for each donor numbered three CD4 naive, three CD4 memory, two CD8 naive and one CD8 memory.

Study conclusions and caveats: Memory subsets had estimated richness that was generally smaller than that of naive subsets. In a few donors, about 5% of naive CD4 clonotypes appeared in common.

This clone was observed a few times. As yet, its antigen is unknown. This table comes from immunoSEQ multiplex PCR, and its TCRdb copy is limited to in-frame clones, with some not included. The sample holds around 1 million clones, 70% to 85% seen once. Only Caucasian adults living in Nashville, Tennessee made up the donor group. The CDR3 covers 14 residues. V lost 1 base and J lost 3, with 6 bases in between. Germline CDR1 reads SGHTA; CDR2 reads FQGTGA. The clonotype was recovered from a man between 18 and 35 years old in good health. The rearrangement joins TRBV7-3 to TRBJ2-2; D call uncertain. Source material: memory CD4+ T cells sorted from blood. Subset specified: CD45RA-negative fraction. The CDR3 DNA reads TGTGCCAGCAGCTTAATACCGGACACCGGGGAGCTGTTTTTT. Translating it yields CASSLIPDTGELFF.